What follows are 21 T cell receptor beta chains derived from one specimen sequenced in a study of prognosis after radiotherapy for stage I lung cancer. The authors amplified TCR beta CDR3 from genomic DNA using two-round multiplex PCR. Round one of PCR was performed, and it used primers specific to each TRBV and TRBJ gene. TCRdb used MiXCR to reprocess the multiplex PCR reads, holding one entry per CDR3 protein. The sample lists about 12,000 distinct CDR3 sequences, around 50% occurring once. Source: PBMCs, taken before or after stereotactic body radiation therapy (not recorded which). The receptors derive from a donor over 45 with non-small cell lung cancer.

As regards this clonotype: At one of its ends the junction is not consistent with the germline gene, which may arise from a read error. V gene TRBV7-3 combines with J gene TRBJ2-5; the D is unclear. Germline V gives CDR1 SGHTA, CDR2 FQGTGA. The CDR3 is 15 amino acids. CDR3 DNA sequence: TGTGCCAGCATCTTAAGGGTTAGCAGAAAAGAGACCCAGTACTTC. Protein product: CASILRVSRKETQYF.

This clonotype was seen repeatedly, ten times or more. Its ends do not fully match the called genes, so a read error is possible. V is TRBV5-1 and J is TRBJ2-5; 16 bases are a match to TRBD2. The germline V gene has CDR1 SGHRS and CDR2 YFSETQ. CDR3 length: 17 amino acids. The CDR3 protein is CASTLGLAGGPQETQYF. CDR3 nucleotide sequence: TGCGCCAGCACCTTGGGACTAGCGGGAGGGCCCCAAGAGACCCAGTACTTC.

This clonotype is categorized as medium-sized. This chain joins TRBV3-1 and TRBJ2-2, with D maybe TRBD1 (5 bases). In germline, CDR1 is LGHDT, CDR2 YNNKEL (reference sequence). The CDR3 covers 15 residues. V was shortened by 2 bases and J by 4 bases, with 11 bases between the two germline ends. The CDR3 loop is CASSQSLGATGELFF. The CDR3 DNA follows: TGTGCCAGCAGCCAATCGCTAGGGGCCACCGGGGAGCTGTTTTTT. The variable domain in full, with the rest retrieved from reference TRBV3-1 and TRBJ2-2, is DTAVSQTPKYLVTQMGNDKSIKCEQNLGHDTMYWYKQDSKKFLKIMFSYNNKELIINETVPNRFSPKSPDKAHLNLHINSLELGDSAVYFCASSQSLGATGELFFGEGSRLTVL.

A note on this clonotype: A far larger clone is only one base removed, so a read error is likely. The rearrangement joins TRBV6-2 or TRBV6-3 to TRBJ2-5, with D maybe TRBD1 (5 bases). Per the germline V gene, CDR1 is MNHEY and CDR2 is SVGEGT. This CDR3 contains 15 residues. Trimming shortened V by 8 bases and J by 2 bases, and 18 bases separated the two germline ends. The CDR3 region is CASGWSVQVQETQYF. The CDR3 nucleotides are TGTGCCAGCGGGTGGAGCGTACAGGTACAAGAGACCCAGTACTTC.

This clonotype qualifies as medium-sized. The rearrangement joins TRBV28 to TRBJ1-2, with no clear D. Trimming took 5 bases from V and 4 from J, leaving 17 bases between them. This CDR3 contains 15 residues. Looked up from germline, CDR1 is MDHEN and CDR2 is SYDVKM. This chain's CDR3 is CASSLGFTDLYGYTF. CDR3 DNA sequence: TGTGCCAGCAGTCTAGGATTTACAGACCTCTATGGCTACACCTTC.

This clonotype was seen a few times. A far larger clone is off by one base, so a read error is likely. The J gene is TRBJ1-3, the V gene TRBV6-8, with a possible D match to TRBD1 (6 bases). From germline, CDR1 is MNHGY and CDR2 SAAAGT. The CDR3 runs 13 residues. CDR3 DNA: TGTTCCACCGAGGGGGTGGACGGAAACACCATATATTTT. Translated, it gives CSTEGVDGNTIYF.

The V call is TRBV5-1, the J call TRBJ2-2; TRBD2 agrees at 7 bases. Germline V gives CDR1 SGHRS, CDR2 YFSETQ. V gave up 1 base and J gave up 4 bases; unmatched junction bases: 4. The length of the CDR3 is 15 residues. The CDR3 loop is CASSLSGKGTGELFF. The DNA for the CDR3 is TGCGCCAGCAGCTTGAGCGGGAAAGGCACCGGGGAGCTGTTTTTT.

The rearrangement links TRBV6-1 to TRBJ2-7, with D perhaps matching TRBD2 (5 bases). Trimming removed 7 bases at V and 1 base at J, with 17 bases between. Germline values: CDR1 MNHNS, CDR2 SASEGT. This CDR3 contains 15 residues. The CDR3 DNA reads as TGTGCCAGCATAAAGGACGCGGGTGCTTCCTACGAGCAGTACTTC. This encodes CASIKDAGASYEQYF.

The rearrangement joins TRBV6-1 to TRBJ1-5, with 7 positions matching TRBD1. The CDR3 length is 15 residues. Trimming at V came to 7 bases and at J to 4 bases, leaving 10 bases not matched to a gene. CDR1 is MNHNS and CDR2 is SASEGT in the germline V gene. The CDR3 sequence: CASTHQGQKNQPQHF. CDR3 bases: TGTGCCAGCACCCACCAGGGACAGAAAAATCAGCCCCAGCATTTT.

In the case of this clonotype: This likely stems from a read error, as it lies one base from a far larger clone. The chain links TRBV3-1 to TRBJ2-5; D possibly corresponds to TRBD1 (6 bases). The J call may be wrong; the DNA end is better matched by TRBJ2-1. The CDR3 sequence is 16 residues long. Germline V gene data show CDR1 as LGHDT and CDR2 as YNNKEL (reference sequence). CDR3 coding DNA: TGTGCCAGCAGTCCGACAGGTGTAAGCTCCTACAGTGAGCAGTTCTTC. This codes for CASSPTGVSSYSEQFF.

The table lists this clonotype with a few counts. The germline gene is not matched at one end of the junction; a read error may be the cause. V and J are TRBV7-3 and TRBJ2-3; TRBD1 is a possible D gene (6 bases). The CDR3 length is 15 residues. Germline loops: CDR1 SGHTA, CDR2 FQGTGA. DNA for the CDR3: TGTACCAGCAGCTTAAACGCAGGGGTGGCAGATACGCAGTATTTT. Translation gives CTSSLNAGVADTQYF.

CDR3 nucleotides: TGTGCCACCAGTGTACGGGGAGACTGGAACACCGGGGAGCTGTTTTTT. It is translated as CATSVRGDWNTGELFF. V is TRBV24-1 and J is TRBJ2-2, with D maybe TRBD2 (5 bases). The germline V and J ends were trimmed by 5 bases and 1 base, with 13 bases remaining between them. CDR1 and CDR2 (germline): KGHDR, SFDVKD. There are 16 residues in the CDR3.

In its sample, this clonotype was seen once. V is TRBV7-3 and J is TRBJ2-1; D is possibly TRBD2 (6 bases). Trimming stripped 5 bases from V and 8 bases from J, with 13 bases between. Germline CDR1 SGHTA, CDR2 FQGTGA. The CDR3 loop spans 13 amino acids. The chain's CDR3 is CASSTRWGDEQFF. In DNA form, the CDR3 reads TGTGCCAGCAGCACTCGGTGGGGGGATGAGCAGTTCTTC.

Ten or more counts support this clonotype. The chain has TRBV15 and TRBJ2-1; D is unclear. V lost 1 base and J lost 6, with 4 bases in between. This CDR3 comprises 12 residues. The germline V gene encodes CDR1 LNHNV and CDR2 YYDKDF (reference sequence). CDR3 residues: CATSRGGNEQFF. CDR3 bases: TGTGCCACCAGCAGAGGAGGCAATGAGCAGTTCTTC.

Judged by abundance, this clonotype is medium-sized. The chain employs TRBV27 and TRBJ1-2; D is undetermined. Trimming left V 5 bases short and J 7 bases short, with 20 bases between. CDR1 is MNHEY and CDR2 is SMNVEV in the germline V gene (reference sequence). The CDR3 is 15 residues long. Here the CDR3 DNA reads TGTGCCAGCAGTCCCGGACGCGCCTTTGCCTCTGGCTACACCTTC. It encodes CASSPGRAFASGYTF.

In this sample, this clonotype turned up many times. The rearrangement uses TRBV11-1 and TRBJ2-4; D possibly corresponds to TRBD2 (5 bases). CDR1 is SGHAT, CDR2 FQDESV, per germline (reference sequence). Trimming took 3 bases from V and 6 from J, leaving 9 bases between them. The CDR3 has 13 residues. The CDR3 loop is CASSFGLGNIQYF. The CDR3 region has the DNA TGTGCCAGCAGCTTTGGACTGGGAAACATTCAGTACTTC.

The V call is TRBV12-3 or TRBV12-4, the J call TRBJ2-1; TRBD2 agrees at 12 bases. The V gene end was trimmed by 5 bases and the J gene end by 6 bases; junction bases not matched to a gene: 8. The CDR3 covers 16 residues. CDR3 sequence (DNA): TGTGCCAGCAGTCCGCTAGCGGGAGGGCCCTTCAATGAGCAGTTCTTC. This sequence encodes CASSPLAGGPFNEQFF.

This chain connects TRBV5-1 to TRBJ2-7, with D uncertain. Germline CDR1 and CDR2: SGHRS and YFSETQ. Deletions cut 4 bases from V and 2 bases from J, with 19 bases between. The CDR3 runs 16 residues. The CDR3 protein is CASSREFNPGPYEQYF. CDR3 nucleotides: TGCGCCAGCAGCCGAGAATTTAATCCGGGCCCCTACGAGCAGTACTTC.

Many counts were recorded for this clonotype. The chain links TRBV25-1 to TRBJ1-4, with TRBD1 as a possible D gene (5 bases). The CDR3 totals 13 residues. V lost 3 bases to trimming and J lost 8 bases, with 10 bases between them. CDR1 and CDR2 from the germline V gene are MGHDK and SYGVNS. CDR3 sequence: CASSDRVGEKLFF. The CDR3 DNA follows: TGTGCCAGCAGTGACAGGGTTGGGGAAAAACTGTTTTTT.

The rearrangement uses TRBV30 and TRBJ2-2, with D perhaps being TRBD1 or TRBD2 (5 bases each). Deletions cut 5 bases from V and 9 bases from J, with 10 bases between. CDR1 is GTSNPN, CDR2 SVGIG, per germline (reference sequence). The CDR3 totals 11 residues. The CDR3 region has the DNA TGTGCCTGGGGGGCGGGCCGGGAGCTGTTTTTT. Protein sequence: CAWGAGRELFF. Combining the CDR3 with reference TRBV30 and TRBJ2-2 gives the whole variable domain SQTIHQWPATLVQPVGSPLSLECTVEGTSNPNLYWYRQAAGRGLQLLFYSVGIGQISSEVPQNLSASRPQDRQFILSSKKLLLSDSGFYLCAWGAGRELFFGEGSRLTVL.

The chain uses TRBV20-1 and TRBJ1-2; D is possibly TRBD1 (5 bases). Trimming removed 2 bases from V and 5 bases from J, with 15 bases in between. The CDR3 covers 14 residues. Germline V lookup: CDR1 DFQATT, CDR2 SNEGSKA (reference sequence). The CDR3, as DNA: TGCAGTGCTAGACACTCTGGGGGAGCGTATGGCTACACCTTC. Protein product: CSARHSGGAYGYTF.